A single sample is the source of the 23 T cell receptor beta chains below, sequenced in a study of cytomegalovirus exposure and HLA in healthy donors. PCR was performed using 60 Vbeta and 13 Jbeta primers. The table came from immunoSEQ multiplex PCR; TCRdb's copy has only in-frame clones and leaves some out. The sample holds approximately 67,000 clones, 85% to 90% seen once. Sequencing input: PBMCs. The receptors shown here come from a young woman in good health and CMV-seropositive.

The gene calls are TRBV2 and TRBJ2-5; D remains ambiguous. Per the germline V gene, CDR1 is SNHLY and CDR2 is FYNNEI. The CDR3 extends over 13 amino acids. Trimming removed 4 bases at V and 4 bases at J, with 10 bases between. The chain's CDR3 is CASSGEIGETQYF. CDR3 bases: TGTGCCAGCAGTGGCGAGATTGGAGAGACCCAGTACTTC.

V usage is TRBV5-1 and J usage is TRBJ2-1, with 8 positions matching TRBD2. The CDR3 is made up of 14 amino acids. The ends lost 1 base at V and 8 bases at J; junction bases unmatched: 5. Germline CDR1 reads SGHRS; CDR2 reads YFSETQ. CDR3 loop: CASSLTGGIDEQFF. For the CDR3, the DNA is TGCGCCAGCAGCTTGACGGGAGGGATAGATGAGCAGTTCTTC.

This chain connects TRBV11-2 to TRBJ2-2; a possible D gene is TRBD2 (5 bases). In germline, CDR1 is SGHAT, CDR2 FQNNGV. The germline V and J ends were trimmed by 3 bases and 4 bases, with 15 bases remaining between them. The CDR3 runs 16 residues. The CDR3 DNA sequence: TGTGCCAGCAGCTTTACTAGGTGCTTCTCCACCGGGGAGCTGTTTTTT. Residues: CASSFTRCFSTGELFF. Full variable domain (remainder filled in from reference TRBV11-2 and TRBJ2-2): EAGVAQSPRYKIIEKRQSVAFWCNPISGHATLYWYQQILGQGPKLLIQFQNNGVVDDSQLPKDRFSAERLKGVDSTLKIQPAKLEDSAVYLCASSFTRCFSTGELFFGEGSRLTVL.

This clone was recorded once. The chain links TRBV6-1 to TRBJ2-3; 13 positions agree with TRBD2. The CDR3 is 16 residues long. J lost 6 bases, V lost 3 bases, and 6 bases had no gene match. Germline CDR1 is MNHNS and CDR2 is SASEGT. The DNA of the CDR3 is TGTGCCAGCAGTGACCGTAGGACTAGCGGGAGCGATACGCAGTATTTT. Translation: CASSDRRTSGSDTQYF.

The J gene is TRBJ2-1, the V gene TRBV5-1; a possible D gene is TRBD1 (6 bases). The CDR3 runs 16 residues. Germline CDR1 SGHRS, CDR2 YFSETQ. Trimming took 7 bases from V and 3 from J, leaving 20 bases between them. The CDR3: CASSQGWPGGYNEQFF. The DNA of the CDR3 is TGCGCCAGCTCTCAGGGGTGGCCGGGTGGCTACAATGAGCAGTTCTTC.

The rearrangement links TRBV10-2 to TRBJ1-1; 9 positions agree with TRBD1. Germline CDR1 reads WSHSY; CDR2 reads SAAADI. Trimming cost V 2 bases and J 3 bases; bases outside gene matches: 7. CDR3 length: 16 residues. In nucleotides, the CDR3 is TGCGCCAGCAGTGAGGGATTTAACAGGGGGCACACTGAAGCTTTCTTT. This codes for CASSEGFNRGHTEAFF.

This sequence joins TRBV30 and TRBJ1-4, with D possibly TRBD1 on 5 matching bases. The germline CDR1 and CDR2 sequences are GTSNPN and SVGIG (reference sequence). V was clipped by 2 bases and J by 0 bases, with 22 bases between them. The CDR3 extends over 19 amino acids. The DNA of the CDR3 is TGTGCCTGGAGTCTACAATGGGGGGGGAGGACCGCAACTAATGAAAAACTGTTTTTT. It codes for CAWSLQWGGRTATNEKLFF.

The chain uses TRBV29-1 and TRBJ1-2; 8 bases are a match to TRBD1. The J segment lost 1 base and the V segment lost 7 bases, leaving 5 bases of the junction unmatched. Germline V gene sequence: CDR1 SQVTM, CDR2 ANQGSEA. CDR3 length: 13 amino acids. CDR3 sequence (DNA): TGCAGCGGTGGACAGGGTGGTAACTATGGCTACACCTTC. It translates to CSGGQGGNYGYTF.

This sequence joins TRBV6-4 and TRBJ2-1; maybe TRBD2 (5 bases). The CDR3 consists of 13 residues. Per the germline V gene, CDR1 is MRHNA and CDR2 is SNTAGT. V was shortened by 5 bases and J by 4 bases, with 9 bases between the two germline ends. Here the CDR3 reads CASSLEAYNEQFF. CDR3 DNA: TGTGCCAGCAGTTTGGAGGCATACAATGAGCAGTTCTTC.

The chain combines TRBV5-5 with TRBJ2-7; tentatively, D is TRBD2 (6 bases). The CDR3 sequence is 15 residues long. V lost 3 bases to trimming and J lost 0 bases, with 13 bases between them. The germline V gene has CDR1 SGHKS and CDR2 YYEKEE (reference sequence). In DNA form, the CDR3 reads TGTGCCAGCAGCTGGGGGTTGGGGGGCTCCTACGAGCAGTACTTC. It translates to CASSWGLGGSYEQYF.

The chain links TRBV4-1 to TRBJ1-2, with TRBD1 identical over 7 bases. Germline CDR1 reads MGHRA; CDR2 reads YSYEKL. The CDR3 is 15 amino acids. The V gene end was trimmed by 2 bases and the J gene end by 3 bases; junction bases not matched to a gene: 6. CDR3 DNA sequence: TGCGCCAGCAGCCAACTGCCGGGACAGCACTATGGCTACACCTTC. Residues: CASSQLPGQHYGYTF.

The rearrangement links TRBV6-1 to TRBJ1-2; a weak D match, TRBD1 (6 bases). The CDR3 extends over 15 amino acids. Trimming removed 2 bases from V and 4 bases from J, with 14 bases in between. The V gene's germline CDR1 is MNHNS and CDR2 SASEGT. The CDR3 DNA is TGTGCCAGCAGTGAATTTCACAGGGAAAGCTATGGCTACACCTTC. Its protein product is CASSEFHRESYGYTF.

This chain uses TRBV7-9 with TRBJ1-3; TRBD1 agrees at 7 bases. The CDR3 runs 16 residues. The germline V gene encodes CDR1 SEHNR and CDR2 FQNEAQ (reference sequence). V lost 3 bases, J lost 0 bases, and 5 bases stayed unmatched. The CDR3 DNA reads as TGTGCCAGCAGCTTGATCGGGACAGACTCTGGAAACACCATATATTTT. It codes for CASSLIGTDSGNTIYF.

The genes are TRBV19 and TRBJ2-7; 10 bases agree with TRBD2. The length of the CDR3 is 15 residues. Germline lookup yields CDR1 LNHDA and CDR2 SQIVND (reference sequence). The trim removed 9 bases at V and 3 bases at J, leaving 11 bases unmatched. Here the CDR3 DNA reads TGTGCCAGCTCCCGCCCTAGCGGGAGTGTCTACGAGCAGTACTTC. Translating it yields CASSRPSGSVYEQYF.

The rearrangement uses TRBV25-1 and TRBJ2-1, with TRBD2 matching 7 bases. The V segment lost 0 bases and the J segment 5 bases; nucleotides outside the gene matches: 10. The CDR3 runs to 17 residues. CDR1 is MGHDK and CDR2 is SYGVNS in the germline V gene. The DNA of the CDR3 is TGTGCCAGCAGTGAATATATATCGGCTAGCGGCGACAATGAGCAGTTCTTC. Residues: CASSEYISASGDNEQFF.

In this sample, this clone turned up a few times. The chain has TRBV7-9 and TRBJ1-4, with unresolved D. Looked up from germline, CDR1 is SEHNR and CDR2 is FQNEAQ (reference sequence). This CDR3 has 17 amino acids. The V end lost 4 bases, the J end lost 6 bases, and 21 bases lay between the germline ends. This chain's CDR3 is CASSSRETDRHYEKLFF. The CDR3 DNA reads as TGTGCCAGCAGCTCACGGGAGACTGATAGACATTATGAAAAACTGTTTTTT.

V and J are TRBV7-2 and TRBJ2-7; 7 nucleotides match TRBD2. The CDR3 runs 13 residues. CDR1 is SGHTA and CDR2 is FQGNSA in the germline V gene. The junction had 7 bases not matched to a gene; V was cut back by 5 bases and J by 6 bases. CDR3 protein: CASSGTGGREQYF. The CDR3 bases are TGTGCCAGCAGCGGAACGGGAGGACGCGAGCAGTACTTC. Filled out from reference TRBV7-2 and TRBJ2-7, the complete variable domain reads GAGVSQSPSNKVTEKGKDVELRCDPISGHTALYWYRQSLGQGLEFLIYFQGNSAPDKSGLPSDRFSAERTGGSVSTLTIQRTQQEDSAVYLCASSGTGGREQYFGPGTRLTVT.

The chain carries TRBV2 and TRBJ2-7; 9 nucleotides align to TRBD2. Germline V gives CDR1 SNHLY, CDR2 FYNNEI. V shed 8 bases and J 5 bases; nucleotides not matched to a gene: 7. CDR3 length equals 13 residues. CDR3 sequence: CASWGLAYHEQYF. CDR3 DNA sequence: TGTGCCAGCTGGGGACTAGCTTATCACGAGCAGTACTTC.

CDR3: CASSMTSGYNEQFF. The CDR3 DNA is TGTGCCAGTAGTATGACTAGCGGGTACAATGAGCAGTTCTTC. This chain uses TRBV19 with TRBJ2-1; 10 bases match TRBD2. CDR1 is LNHDA and CDR2 is SQIVND in the germline V gene (reference sequence). V shed 3 bases and J 4 bases; nucleotides not matched to a gene: 0. The CDR3 has 14 amino acids.

V and J are TRBV6-1 and TRBJ2-1; 12 positions match TRBD2. Losses at the gene ends were 6 bases for V and 9 bases for J; bases not matched to a gene: 6. The CDR3 extends over 14 amino acids. The germline V gene encodes CDR1 MNHNS and CDR2 SASEGT. Here the CDR3 DNA reads TGTGCCAGCAGGATAACTAGCGGGAGGACTGAGCAGTTCTTC. Translated, it gives CASRITSGRTEQFF.

The chain uses TRBV5-1 and TRBJ2-1; D is ambiguous. With 2 bases removed from V and 3 bases from J, the gap between germline ends came to 12 bases. The CDR3 is made up of 15 amino acids. Germline CDR1 reads SGHRS; CDR2 reads YFSETQ. CDR3 protein: CASSFLSDRYNEQFF. The CDR3 DNA sequence: TGCGCCAGCAGCTTTTTGTCAGATCGCTACAATGAGCAGTTCTTC.

This chain uses TRBV28 with TRBJ1-2; the match to TRBD1 covers 10 bases. The CDR3 covers 15 residues. V dropped 5 bases and J dropped 4; count of bases not matched to a gene: 7. Germline values: CDR1 MDHEN, CDR2 SYDVKM. CDR3 in amino acids: CASSATGTGVYGYTF. CDR3 nucleotide sequence: TGTGCCAGCAGTGCCACCGGGACAGGGGTCTATGGCTACACCTTC.

The chain links TRBV4-1 to TRBJ2-5, with D perhaps matching TRBD1 (5 bases). V dropped 0 bases and J dropped 5 bases, with 13 bases sitting between them. Germline CDR1 and CDR2: MGHRA and YSYEKL. The CDR3 sequence is 15 residues long. CDR3 protein: CASSQEGQNRETQYF. CDR3 DNA sequence: TGCGCCAGCAGCCAAGAAGGGCAGAACAGGGAGACCCAGTACTTC.